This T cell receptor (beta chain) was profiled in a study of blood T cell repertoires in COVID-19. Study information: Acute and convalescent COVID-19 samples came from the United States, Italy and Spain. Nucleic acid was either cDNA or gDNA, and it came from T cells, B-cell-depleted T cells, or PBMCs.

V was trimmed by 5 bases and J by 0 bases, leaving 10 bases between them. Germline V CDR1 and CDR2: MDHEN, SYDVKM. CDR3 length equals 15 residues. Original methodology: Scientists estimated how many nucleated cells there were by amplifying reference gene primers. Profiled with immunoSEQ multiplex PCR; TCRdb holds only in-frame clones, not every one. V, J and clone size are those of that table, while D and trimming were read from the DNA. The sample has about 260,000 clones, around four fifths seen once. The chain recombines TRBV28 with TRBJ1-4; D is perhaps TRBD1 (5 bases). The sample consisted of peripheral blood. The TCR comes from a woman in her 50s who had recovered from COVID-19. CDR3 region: CASSQQATTNEKLFF. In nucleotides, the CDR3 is TGTGCCAGCAGTCAACAGGCGACAACTAATGAAAAACTGTTTTTT.